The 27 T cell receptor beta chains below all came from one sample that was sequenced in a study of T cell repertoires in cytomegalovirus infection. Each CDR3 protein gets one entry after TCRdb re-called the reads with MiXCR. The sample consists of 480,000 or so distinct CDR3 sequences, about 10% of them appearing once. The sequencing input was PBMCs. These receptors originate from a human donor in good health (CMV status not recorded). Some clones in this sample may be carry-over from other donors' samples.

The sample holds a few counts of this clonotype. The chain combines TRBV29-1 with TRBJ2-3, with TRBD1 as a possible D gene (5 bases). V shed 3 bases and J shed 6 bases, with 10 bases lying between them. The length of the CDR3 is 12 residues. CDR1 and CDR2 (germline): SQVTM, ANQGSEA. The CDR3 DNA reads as TGCAGCGTTGACACAGGATGGGATACGCAGTATTTT. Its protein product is CSVDTGWDTQYF.

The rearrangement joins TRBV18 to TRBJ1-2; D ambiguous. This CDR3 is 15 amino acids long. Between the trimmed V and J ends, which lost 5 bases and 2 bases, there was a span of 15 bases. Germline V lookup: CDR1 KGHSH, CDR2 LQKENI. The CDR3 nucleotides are TGTGCCAGCTCATCCGGACTGCTACCGAACTATGGCTACACCTTC. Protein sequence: CASSSGLLPNYGYTF.

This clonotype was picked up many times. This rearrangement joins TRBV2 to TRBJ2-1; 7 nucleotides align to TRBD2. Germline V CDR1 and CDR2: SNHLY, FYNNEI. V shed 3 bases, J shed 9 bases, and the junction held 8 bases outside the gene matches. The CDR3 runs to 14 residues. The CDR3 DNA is TGTGCCAGCAGTGAGGAGCGGGGAAGGGGTGAGCAGTTCTTC. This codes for CASSEERGRGEQFF. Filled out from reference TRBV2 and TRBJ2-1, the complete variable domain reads EPEVTQTPSHQVTQMGQEVILRCVPISNHLYFYWYRQILGQKVEFLVSFYNNEISEKSEIFDDQFSVERPDGSNFTLKIRSTKLEDSAMYFCASSEERGRGEQFFGPGTRLTVL.

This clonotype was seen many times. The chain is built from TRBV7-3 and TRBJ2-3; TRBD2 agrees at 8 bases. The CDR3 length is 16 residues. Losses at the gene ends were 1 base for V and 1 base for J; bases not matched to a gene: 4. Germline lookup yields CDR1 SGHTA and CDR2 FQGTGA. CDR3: CASSLNGREGTDTQYF. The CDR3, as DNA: TGTGCCAGCAGCTTAAATGGGCGGGAGGGCACAGATACGCAGTATTTT.

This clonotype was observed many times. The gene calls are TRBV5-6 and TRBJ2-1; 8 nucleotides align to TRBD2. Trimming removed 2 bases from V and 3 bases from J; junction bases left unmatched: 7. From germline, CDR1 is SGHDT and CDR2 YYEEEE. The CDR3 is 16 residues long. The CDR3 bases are TGTGCCAGCAGCTTTATTACGGGAGGGCTCTACAATGAGCAGTTCTTC. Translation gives CASSFITGGLYNEQFF.

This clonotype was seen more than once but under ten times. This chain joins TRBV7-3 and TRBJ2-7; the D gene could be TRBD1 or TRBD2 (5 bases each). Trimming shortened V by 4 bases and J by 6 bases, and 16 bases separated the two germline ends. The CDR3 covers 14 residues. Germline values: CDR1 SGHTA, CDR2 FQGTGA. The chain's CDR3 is CASSSTPGRLEQYF. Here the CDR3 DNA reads TGTGCCAGCAGCTCAACCCCGGGACGTCTCGAGCAGTACTTC.

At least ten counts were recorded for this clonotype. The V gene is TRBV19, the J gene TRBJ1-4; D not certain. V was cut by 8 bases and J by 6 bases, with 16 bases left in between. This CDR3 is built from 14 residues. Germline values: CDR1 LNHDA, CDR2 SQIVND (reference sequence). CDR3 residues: CASGKTEGDEKLFF. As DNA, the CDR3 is TGTGCCAGTGGGAAGACGGAAGGAGATGAAAAACTGTTTTTT. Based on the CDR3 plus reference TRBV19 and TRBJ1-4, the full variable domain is DGGITQSPKYLFRKEGQNVTLSCEQNLNHDAMYWYRQDPGQGLRLIYYSQIVNDFQKGDIAEGYSVSREKKESFPLTVTSAQKNPTAFYLCASGKTEGDEKLFFGSGTQLSVL.

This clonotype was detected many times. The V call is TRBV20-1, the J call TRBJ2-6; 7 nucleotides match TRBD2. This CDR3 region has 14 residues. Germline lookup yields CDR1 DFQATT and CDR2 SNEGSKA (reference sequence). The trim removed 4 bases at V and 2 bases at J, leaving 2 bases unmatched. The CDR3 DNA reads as TGCAGTGCTATTGGGGGGGCTGGGGCCAACGTCCTGACTTTC. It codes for CSAIGGAGANVLTF.

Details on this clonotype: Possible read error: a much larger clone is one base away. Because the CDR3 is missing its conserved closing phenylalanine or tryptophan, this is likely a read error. CDR3 sequence (DNA): TGTGCCAGCAGCCACCTAACCGACAGCAACACTGAAGCTTTCCTT. It specifies CASSHLTDSNTEAFL. This chain links TRBV5-4 with TRBJ1-1, with D tentatively TRBD1 (5 bases). Trimming shortened V by 4 bases and J by 2 bases, and 15 bases separated the two germline ends. The CDR3 has 15 residues. Germline lookup yields CDR1 SGHNT and CDR2 YYREEE (reference sequence).

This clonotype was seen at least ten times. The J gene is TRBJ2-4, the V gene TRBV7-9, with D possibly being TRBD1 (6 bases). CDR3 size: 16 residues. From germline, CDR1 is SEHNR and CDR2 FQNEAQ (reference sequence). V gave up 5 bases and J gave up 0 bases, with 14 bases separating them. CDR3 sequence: CASSPPGTLAKNIQYF. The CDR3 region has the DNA TGTGCCAGCAGCCCTCCCGGGACATTAGCCAAAAACATTCAGTACTTC. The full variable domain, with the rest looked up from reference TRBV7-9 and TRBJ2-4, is DTGVSQNPRHKITKRGQNVTFRCDPISEHNRLYWYRQTLGQGPEFLTYFQNEAQLEKSRLLSDRFSAERPKGSFSTLEIQRTEQGDSAMYLCASSPPGTLAKNIQYFGAGTRLSVL.

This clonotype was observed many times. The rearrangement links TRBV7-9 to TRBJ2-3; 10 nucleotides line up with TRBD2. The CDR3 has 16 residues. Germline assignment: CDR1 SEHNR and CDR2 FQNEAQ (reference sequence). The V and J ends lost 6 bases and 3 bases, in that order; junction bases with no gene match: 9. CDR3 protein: CASRANSGGQTDTQYF. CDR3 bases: TGTGCCAGCAGGGCAAATAGCGGGGGGCAGACAGATACGCAGTATTTT. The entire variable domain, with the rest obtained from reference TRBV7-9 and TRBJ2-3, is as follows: DTGVSQNPRHKITKRGQNVTFRCDPISEHNRLYWYRQTLGQGPEFLTYFQNEAQLEKSRLLSDRFSAERPKGSFSTLEIQRTEQGDSAMYLCASRANSGGQTDTQYFGPGTRLTVL.

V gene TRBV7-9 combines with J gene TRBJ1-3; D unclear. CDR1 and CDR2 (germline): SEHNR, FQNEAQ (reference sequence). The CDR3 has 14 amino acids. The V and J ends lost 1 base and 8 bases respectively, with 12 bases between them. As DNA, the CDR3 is TGTGCCAGCAGCTTAGTAGGCATGAGGGACACCATATATTTT. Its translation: CASSLVGMRDTIYF.

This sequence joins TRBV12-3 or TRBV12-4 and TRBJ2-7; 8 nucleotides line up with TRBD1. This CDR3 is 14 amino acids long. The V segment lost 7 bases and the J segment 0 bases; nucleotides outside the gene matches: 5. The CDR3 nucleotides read TGTGCCAGCACCCGGACAGGGACCTCCTACGAGCAGTACTTC. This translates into CASTRTGTSYEQYF.

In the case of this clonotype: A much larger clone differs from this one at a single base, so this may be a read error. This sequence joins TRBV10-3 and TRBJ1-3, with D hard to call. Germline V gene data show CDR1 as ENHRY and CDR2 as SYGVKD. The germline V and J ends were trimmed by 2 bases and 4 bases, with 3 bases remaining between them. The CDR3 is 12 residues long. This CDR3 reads CAISEGGNTIYF. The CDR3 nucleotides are TGTGCCATCAGTGAGGGAGGAAACACCATATATTTT.

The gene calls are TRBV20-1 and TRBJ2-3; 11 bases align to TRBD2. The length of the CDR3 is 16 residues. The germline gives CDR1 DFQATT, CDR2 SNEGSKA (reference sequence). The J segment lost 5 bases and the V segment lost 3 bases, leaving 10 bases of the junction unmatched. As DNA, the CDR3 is TGCAGTGCTAGCCGGGCTAGCGGGGGGCGAGGAGATACGCAGTATTTT. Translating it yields CSASRASGGRGDTQYF.

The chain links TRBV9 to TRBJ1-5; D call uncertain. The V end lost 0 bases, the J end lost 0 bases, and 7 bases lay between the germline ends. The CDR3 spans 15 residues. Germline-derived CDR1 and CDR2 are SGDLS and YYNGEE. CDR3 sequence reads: CASSVDGNSNQPQHF. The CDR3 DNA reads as TGTGCCAGCAGCGTAGACGGTAATAGCAATCAGCCCCAGCATTTT.

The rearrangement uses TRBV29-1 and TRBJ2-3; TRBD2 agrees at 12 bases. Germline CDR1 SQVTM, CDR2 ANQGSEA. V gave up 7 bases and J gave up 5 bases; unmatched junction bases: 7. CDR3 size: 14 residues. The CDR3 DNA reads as TGCAGCGGGGGGGAACTAGCGGGAGGAGATACGCAGTATTTT. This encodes CSGGELAGGDTQYF.

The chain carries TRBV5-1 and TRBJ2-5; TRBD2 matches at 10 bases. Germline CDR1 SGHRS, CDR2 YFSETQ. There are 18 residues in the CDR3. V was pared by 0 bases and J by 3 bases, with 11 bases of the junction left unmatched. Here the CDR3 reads CASSLGASGRQGEETQYF. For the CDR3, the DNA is TGCGCCAGCAGCTTGGGGGCTAGCGGGAGACAAGGGGAAGAGACCCAGTACTTC.

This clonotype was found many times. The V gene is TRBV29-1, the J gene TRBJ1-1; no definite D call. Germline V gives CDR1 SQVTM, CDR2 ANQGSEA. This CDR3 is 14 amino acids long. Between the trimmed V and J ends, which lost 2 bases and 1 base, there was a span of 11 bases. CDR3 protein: CSVESPYRNTEAFF. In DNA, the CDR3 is TGCAGCGTTGAATCCCCGTACCGGAACACTGAAGCTTTCTTT.

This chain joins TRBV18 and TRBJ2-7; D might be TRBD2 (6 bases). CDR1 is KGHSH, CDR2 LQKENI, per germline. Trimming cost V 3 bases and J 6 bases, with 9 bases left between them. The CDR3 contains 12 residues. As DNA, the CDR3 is TGTGCCAGCTCACCTTCCGGGAGCGAGCAGTACTTC. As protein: CASSPSGSEQYF.

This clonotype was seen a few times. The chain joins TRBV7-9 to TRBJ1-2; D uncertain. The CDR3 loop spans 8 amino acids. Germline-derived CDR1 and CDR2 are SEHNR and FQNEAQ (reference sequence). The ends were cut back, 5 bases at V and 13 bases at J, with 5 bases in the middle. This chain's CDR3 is CASSPGTF. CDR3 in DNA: TGTGCCAGCAGCCCCGGCACCTTC. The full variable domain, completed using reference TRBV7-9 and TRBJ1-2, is DTGVSQNPRHKITKRGQNVTFRCDPISEHNRLYWYRQTLGQGPEFLTYFQNEAQLEKSRLLSDRFSAERPKGSFSTLEIQRTEQGDSAMYLCASSPGTFGSGTRLTVV.

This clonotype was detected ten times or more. The CDR3 DNA is TGTGCCAGCAGCTTATATATCCGGGAGACCCAGTACTTC. Amino acid sequence: CASSLYIRETQYF. This chain connects TRBV7-6 to TRBJ2-5; no firm D call. The germline V gene has CDR1 SGHVS and CDR2 FNYEAQ. V shed 2 bases and J shed 5 bases, with 9 bases lying between them. The CDR3 extends over 13 amino acids.

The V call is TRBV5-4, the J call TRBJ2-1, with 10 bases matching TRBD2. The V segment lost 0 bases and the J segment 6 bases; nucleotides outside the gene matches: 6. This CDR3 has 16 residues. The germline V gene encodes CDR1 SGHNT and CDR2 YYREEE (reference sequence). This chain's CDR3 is CASSLAQRGGLNEQFF. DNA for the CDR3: TGTGCCAGCAGCTTGGCCCAGCGGGGGGGCCTCAATGAGCAGTTCTTC.

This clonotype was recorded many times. The CDR3 sequence is CASSPQGTSGSYNEQFF. CDR3 coding DNA: TGTGCCAGCAGCCCCCAAGGGACTAGCGGGAGTTACAATGAGCAGTTCTTC. V and J are TRBV7-3 and TRBJ2-1; TRBD2 matches 14 bases. This CDR3 spans 17 amino acids. J gave up 4 bases and V 5 bases, and 7 bases lay outside the gene matches. Per germline, CDR1 SGHTA and CDR2 FQGTGA.

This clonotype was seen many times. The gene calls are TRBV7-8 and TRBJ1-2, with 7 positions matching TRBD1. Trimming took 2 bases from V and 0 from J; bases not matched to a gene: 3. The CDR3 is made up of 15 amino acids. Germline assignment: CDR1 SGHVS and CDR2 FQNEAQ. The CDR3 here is CASSLRDSPNYGYTF. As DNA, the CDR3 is TGTGCCAGCAGCTTAAGGGACAGCCCTAACTATGGCTACACCTTC.

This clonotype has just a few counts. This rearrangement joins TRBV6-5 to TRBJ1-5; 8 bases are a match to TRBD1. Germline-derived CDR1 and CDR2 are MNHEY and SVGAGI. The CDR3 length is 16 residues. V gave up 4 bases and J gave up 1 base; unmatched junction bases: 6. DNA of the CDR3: TGTGCCAGCAGTTCCTCGACAGGGGAGAGCAATCAGCCCCAGCATTTT. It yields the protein CASSSSTGESNQPQHF.

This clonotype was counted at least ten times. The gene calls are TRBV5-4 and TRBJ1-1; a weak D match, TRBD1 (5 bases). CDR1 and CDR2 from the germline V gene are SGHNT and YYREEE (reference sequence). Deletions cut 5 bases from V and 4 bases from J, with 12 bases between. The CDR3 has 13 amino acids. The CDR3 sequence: CASSSGPITEAFF. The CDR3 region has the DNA TGTGCCAGCAGTTCGGGGCCCATCACTGAAGCTTTCTTT.